The rows below give T cell receptor beta chains drawn from one sample of a study of regulatory T cells in long-lasting Graves disease. TCRdb reanalysed the multiplex PCR reads using MiXCR and keeps one entry per CDR3 protein. The table has hundreds of thousands of distinct CDR3 sequences, approximately 13% seen once. This sample also appeared in a second study, on T cells in Graves' hyperthyroidism and ophthalmopathy.

The input for sequencing was peripheral blood mononuclear cells (PBMCs), taken at new diagnosis, from a patient treated with antithyroid drugs. The receptors here all came from a young man with Graves disease. Both conserved end residues are part of each CDR3. The D gene is left open where the match is weak. Only some rows state a clone size, as once, few, many or a class for expanded clones.

d_gene	v_gene	abundance	j_gene	CDR3nt	CDR3aa
-	TRBV19	many	TRBJ2-1	TGTGCCAGTAGTATGTGGGGAGGAAGGGTCAATGAGCAGTTCTTC	CASSMWGGRVNEQFF
TRBD2	TRBV3-1	few	TRBJ2-5	TGTGCCAGCAGCCAAGAACTAGCGCAACAAGAGACCCAGTACTTC	CASSQELAQQETQYF
-	TRBV27	-	TRBJ1-2	TGTGCCAGCAGACCATCCCTGGGGGGCTACACCTTC	CASRPSLGGYTF
-	TRBV5-1	many	TRBJ2-3	TGCGCCAGCAGCATAATCGCTGTCTATTCATCGGATACGCAGTATTTT	CASSIIAVYSSDTQYF
-	TRBV7-9	-	TRBJ1-5	TGTGCCAGCAGCTTGGCAGGGGCCCAGCCCCAGCATTTT	CASSLAGAQPQHF
-	TRBV5-6	once	TRBJ2-7	TGTGCCAGCAGCTTGGGCAAGGTGGAGCCCATCGAGCAGTACTTC	CASSLGKVEPIEQYF
TRBD2	TRBV5-1	many	TRBJ2-1	TGCGCCAGCAGCCCAGCGGGAGCAATCCCCCCTGAGCAGTTCTTC	CASSPAGAIPPEQFF
TRBD1	TRBV5-1	few	TRBJ1-5	TGCGCCAGCAGCTTGACAGGGGATATCAATCAGCCCCAGCATTTT	CASSLTGDINQPQHF
TRBD1	TRBV6-1	many	TRBJ2-5	TGTGCCAGCAGGGTGACAGGGGGCACAGAGACCCAGTACTTC	CASRVTGGTETQYF
TRBD2	TRBV10-1	once	TRBJ2-3	TGCGCCAGCAGTGAGTCACTAGTGAGCGGGGGCACAGATACGCAGTATTTT	CASSESLVSGGTDTQYF
TRBD2	TRBV5-6	-	TRBJ2-3	TGTGCCAGCAGCCGGGCTAGCGGGATGTTAGATACGCAGTATTTT	CASSRASGMLDTQYF
TRBD1	TRBV7-2	many	TRBJ2-7	TGTGCCAGCAGCCAGGGGGTACAGGTGGCCTTTCCCTACGAGCAGTACTTC	CASSQGVQVAFPYEQYF
-	TRBV12-3/TRBV12-4	many	TRBJ1-5	TGTGCCAGCAGCAACACAAGATTCCGGCCCCAGCATTTT	CASSNTRFRPQHF
-	TRBV29-1	many	TRBJ2-5	TGCAGTTACCCAGAGCAAGAGACCCAGTACTTC	CSYPEQETQYF
TRBD2	TRBV12-3/TRBV12-4	many	TRBJ2-7	TGTGCCAGCAGTTTAGGGCTAGCGGGAATCGAGCAGTACTTC	CASSLGLAGIEQYF
-	TRBV12-3/TRBV12-4	-	TRBJ2-5	TGTGCCAGCAGCCCGATCCGGACGCAAGAGACCCAGTGCTTC	CASSPIRTQETQCF
TRBD1	TRBV7-7	many	TRBJ2-5	TGTGCTAGCAGCTCCGGACAGGGGGTATCCCAGTACTTC	CASSSGQGVSQYF
-	TRBV4-1	few	TRBJ1-2	TGCGCCAGCAGCCCAACCGGCCAGGCAGGCTACACCTTC	CASSPTGQAGYTF
-	TRBV5-1	-	TRBJ2-5	TGCGCCAGCAGCTCCAGGCCGGGGGACAGCCACCAAGAGACCCAGTACTTC	CASSSRPGDSHQETQYF
-	TRBV6-2/TRBV6-3	-	TRBJ2-1	TGTGCCAGCAGTTACTCGCGGGGCGGGCACAATGAGCAGTTCTTC	CASSYSRGGHNEQFF